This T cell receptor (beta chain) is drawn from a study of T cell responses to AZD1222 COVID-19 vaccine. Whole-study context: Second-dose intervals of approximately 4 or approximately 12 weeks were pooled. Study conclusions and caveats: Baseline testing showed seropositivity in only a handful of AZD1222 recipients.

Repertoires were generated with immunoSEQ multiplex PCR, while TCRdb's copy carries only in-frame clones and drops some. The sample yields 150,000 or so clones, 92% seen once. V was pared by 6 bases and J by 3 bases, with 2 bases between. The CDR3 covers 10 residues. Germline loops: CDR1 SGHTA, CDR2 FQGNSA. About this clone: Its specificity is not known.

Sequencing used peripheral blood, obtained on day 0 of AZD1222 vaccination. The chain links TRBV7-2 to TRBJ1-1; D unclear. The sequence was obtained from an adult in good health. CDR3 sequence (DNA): TGTGCCAGCAGGGACACTGAAGCTTTCTTT. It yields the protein CASRDTEAFF.